This T cell receptor (beta chain) was sequenced in a study of memory CD4+ T cells and cytomegalovirus serostatus (dated by TCRdb to between 2018 and 2020). Context from the whole study: The cohort comprised roughly 35 healthy Belgian adults, 9 CMV seropositive and roughly 24 CMV seronegative. To replicate a published TCR-based CMV serostatus classifier, the researchers sequenced the CD4+ memory TCRbeta repertoires of a Belgian cohort whose cytomegalovirus serostatus was known. Study-wide conclusions, independent of this receptor: CMV serostatus prediction reached a median bootstrapped AUC of about 0.94 with the original framework and over 0.8 with a US-trained random forest. The results were interpreted as suggesting that the CMV-associated TCR signature is largely present in the CD4+ memory repertoire. Among the 150 to 200 previously reported CMV-associated TCRbeta sequences, 67 showed up in the CD4+ memory repertoires, with each one found in between one and five individuals. On the Belgian cohort, the classifier based on the original framework reached a median bootstrapped AUC of roughly 0.96, with a 95% CI of 0.76-1.00. Only CD4+CD45RO+ memory cells were sequenced, unlike the original study, which covered naive and memory CD4+ and CD8+ populations.

Genomic DNA was extracted from sorted cells with the Quick-DNA Microprep Kit. Amplification of TCRbeta DNA was done with the immunoSEQ hsTCRbeta kit, following the protocol from the manufacturer. An Illumina MiSeq instrument was used to sequence the TCRbeta libraries. Per the source publication's procedure: After out-of-frame sequences were removed, 2.4 million or so distinct TCRbeta sequences remained, averaging around 67,000 per individual. Each individual was scored by the count of 150 to 200 previously reported CMV-associated TCRbeta sequences and the total productive distinct TCRbeta count. A beta-binomial model was reimplemented in Python, and scikit-learn random forests with default parameters were trained on data from the US cohort. Classifier performance on the Belgian cohort was summarized as median AUC with percentile confidence intervals over 10,000 bootstrap iterations. TCRdb provides this immuneACCESS table in a form limited to in-frame rearrangements. Some clones are lacking; in checked studies, under half of them reflect an unresolved V gene, and why the rest are absent is not known. The V and J calls and clone size are taken from that table; D and trimming were inferred from the DNA. A total of 45,000 to 70,000 clones appear in this sample, more than 65% of them only once. About 0.5% of the sample belongs to the ten largest clones.

A FACSAria II was used to sort memory CD4+ T cells, defined as single viable CD3+CD4+CD8-CD45RO+ cells. CMV serostatus was assessed using a Roche Elecsys assay, by which serum IgG against CMV pp150, pp28, p38 and p52 was detected. Following thawing, total CD4+ T cells were enriched through positive selection using CD4 magnetic microbeads. Samples originated from another study that specifically interrogated the CD4+ T cell memory repertoire. Peripheral blood mononuclear cells were isolated and cryopreserved according to standard operating procedures, and serum was kept at -80 degrees C. The staining relied on CD3-PerCP (BW264/56), CD4-APC (RPA-T4), CD45RO-PE (UCHT1) and CD8-Pacific Orange (3B5) antibodies, and Sytox blue was used to exclude non-viable cells. Comments on this clone: Its binding antigen is unknown. The sample holds no much larger clone one base away, and base qualities are not on file.

The sequence was collected from an adult in good health and CMV-seronegative. Some clones in this sample may be carry-over from other donors' samples. The sequencing sample was made of memory CD4+ T cells from blood.

The bases read TGTGCCAGCAGTTTCTCTCACAGGGTAAATCCTGAAGCTTTCTTT. Translated, it gives CASSFSHRVNPEAFF. The chain is assembled from TRBV28 and TRBJ1-1, with a tentative D gene TRBD1 over 6 matching bases. The CDR3 numbers 15 residues from cysteine through phenylalanine. The kept DNA is CDR3 alone, 45 bases in frame from the first base. The junction carries 17 bases between V and J, which are trimmed by 3 bases and 6 bases respectively. The CDR1 and CDR2 encoded by the germline V gene are MDHEN and SYDVKM.